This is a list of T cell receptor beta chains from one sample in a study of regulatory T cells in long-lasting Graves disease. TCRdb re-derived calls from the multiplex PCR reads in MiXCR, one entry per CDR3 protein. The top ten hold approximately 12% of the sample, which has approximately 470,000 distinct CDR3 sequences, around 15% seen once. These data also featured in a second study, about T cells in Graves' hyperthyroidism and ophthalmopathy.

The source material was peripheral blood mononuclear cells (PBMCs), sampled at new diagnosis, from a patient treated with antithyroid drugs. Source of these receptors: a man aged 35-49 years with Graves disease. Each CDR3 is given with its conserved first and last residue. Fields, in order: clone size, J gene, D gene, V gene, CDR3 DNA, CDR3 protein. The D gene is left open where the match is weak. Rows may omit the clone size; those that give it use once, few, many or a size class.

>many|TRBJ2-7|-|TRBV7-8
TGTGCCAGCAGCTTAAGTTGGCTGGGGATCCGGAGCTACGAGCAGTACTTC
CASSLSWLGIRSYEQYF
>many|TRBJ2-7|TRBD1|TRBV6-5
TGTGCCAGCAGTTACTCGGGGGACAGGGGGTATCCCTACGAGCAGTACTTC
CASSYSGDRGYPYEQYF
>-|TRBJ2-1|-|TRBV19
TGTGCCAGTACTCCAGTCGGGCAGCACAATGAGCAGTTCTTC
CASTPVGQHNEQFF
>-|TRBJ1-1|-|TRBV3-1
TGTGCCAGCAGCCAAGATCCAGGCACGGAGGACACTGAAGCTTTCTTT
CASSQDPGTEDTEAFF
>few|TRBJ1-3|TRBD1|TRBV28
TGTGCCAGCAGGCCTCAGGGGGAAAGAGGAAACACCATATATTTT
CASRPQGERGNTIYF
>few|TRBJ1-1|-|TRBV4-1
TGCGCCAGCAGCCAAGCCACAGTGAACACTGAAGCTTTCTTT
CASSQATVNTEAFF
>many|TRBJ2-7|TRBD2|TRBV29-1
TGCAGCGTTGCGACTCTCCAGCGGGGACCCTACGAGCAGTACTTC
CSVATLQRGPYEQYF
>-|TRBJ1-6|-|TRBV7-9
TGTGCCAGCAGCATAGGACAGCTCTATAATTCACCCCTCCACTTT
CASSIGQLYNSPLHF
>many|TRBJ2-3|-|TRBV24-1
TGTGCCACCAGTGATTCTTGGCCCGCAGATACGCAGTATTTT
CATSDSWPADTQYF
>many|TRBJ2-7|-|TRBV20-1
TGCAGTGCTAGAGTCGGGGTCTACGAGCAGTACTTC
CSARVGVYEQYF
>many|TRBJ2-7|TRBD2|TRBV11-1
TGTGCCAGCACCAGGACTAGCGGCTACGAGCGAGGCGAGCAGTACTTC
CASTRTSGYERGEQYF
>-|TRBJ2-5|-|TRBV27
TGTGCCAGCAGCTCCCTGGACAGAGACCAAGAGACCCAGTACTTC
CASSSLDRDQETQYF
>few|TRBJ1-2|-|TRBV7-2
TGTGCCAGCAGCTTAACTAACTATGGCTACACCTTC
CASSLTNYGYTF
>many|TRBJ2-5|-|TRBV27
TGTGCCAGCAGTAGCCCAGTGAGGGGCCAAGAGACCCAGTACTTC
CASSSPVRGQETQYF
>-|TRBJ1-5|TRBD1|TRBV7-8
TGTGCCAGCAGCCCGTTGGGACAGCTTAGCAATCAGCCCCAGCATTTT
CASSPLGQLSNQPQHF
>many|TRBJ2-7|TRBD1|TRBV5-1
TGCGCCAGCAGCCGCCGGGACAGCTCCTACGAGCAGTACTTC
CASSRRDSSYEQYF
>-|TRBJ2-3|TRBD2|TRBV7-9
TGTGCCAGCTCACCTTTACCACCCTCCCGACTAGCGGGGAGCACAGATACGCAGTATTTT
CASSPLPPSRLAGSTDTQYF
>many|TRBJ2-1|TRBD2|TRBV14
TGTGCCAGCAGCCCAACTAGCGGGAGTGTCTATGAGCAGTTCTTC
CASSPTSGSVYEQFF
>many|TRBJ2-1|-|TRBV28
TGTGCCAGCAGCCTTGCTAGTGAGCAGTTCTTC
CASSLASEQFF
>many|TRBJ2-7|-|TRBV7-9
TGCGCCAGCAGCCCCCGGGACTTCTCCTACGAGCAGTACTTC
CASSPRDFSYEQYF
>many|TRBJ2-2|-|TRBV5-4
TGTGCCAGCAGCGGATCACAGGGAGGTACCGGGGAGCTGTTTTTT
CASSGSQGGTGELFF
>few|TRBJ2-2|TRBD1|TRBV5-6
TGTGCCAGCAGCTCGCCGGGACAGCCTACCGGGGAGCTGTTTTTT
CASSSPGQPTGELFF
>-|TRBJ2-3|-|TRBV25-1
TGTGCCAGCAGTGCCACCGGGGCGAACACAGATACGCAGTATTTT
CASSATGANTDTQYF
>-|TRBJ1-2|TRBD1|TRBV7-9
TGTGCCAGCAGAAGACAGGGACTTAACTATGGCTACACCTTC
CASRRQGLNYGYTF
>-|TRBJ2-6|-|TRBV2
TGTGCCAGCAGCGCCTGGGGGCCTGGGGCCAACGTCCTGACTTTC
CASSAWGPGANVLTF
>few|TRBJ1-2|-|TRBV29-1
TGCAGCGCTGGGGGGGGGGCCTATGGCTACACCTTC
CSAGGGAYGYTF
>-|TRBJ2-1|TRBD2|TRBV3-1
TGTGCCAGCAGCCAAGCTTTGGGGGGGAATGAGCAGTTCTTC
CASSQALGGNEQFF
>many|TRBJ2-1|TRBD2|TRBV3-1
TGTGCCAGCAGCCAAAGGCTAGCGGGAGCCCCTTTCTTC
CASSQRLAGAPFF
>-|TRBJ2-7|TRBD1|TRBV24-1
TGTGCCACCAGTGATCCTGACAGGGGAGCGCGCGAGCAGCACTTC
CATSDPDRGAREQHF
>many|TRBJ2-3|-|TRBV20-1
TGCAGTGCTAGAGACCCCGTCCTTGGAGATACGCAGTATTTT
CSARDPVLGDTQYF
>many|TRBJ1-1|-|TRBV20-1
TGCAGTGCTAGAGATAACAGCGTTTTTGGAGCTTTCTTT
CSARDNSVFGAFF
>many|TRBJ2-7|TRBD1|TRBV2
TGTGCCAGCAGCCCGGACAGGCGGTCCTACGAGCAGTACTTC
CASSPDRRSYEQYF
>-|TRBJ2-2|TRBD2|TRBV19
TGTGCCAGTATGGGGACTAGCGGGAGGACCGGGGAGCTGTCTTTT
CASMGTSGRTGELSF
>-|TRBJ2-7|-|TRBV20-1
TGCAGTGCTATATCCGACCTGGGGGGTGTCTCCTACGAGCAGTACTTC
CSAISDLGGVSYEQYF
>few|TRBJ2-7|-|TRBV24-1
TGTGCCACCAGTAGCGGCAGCACCTACGAGCAGTACTTC
CATSSGSTYEQYF
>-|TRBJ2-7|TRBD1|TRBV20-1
TGCAGTGCTGAGGACAGGGGGCTTGAGCAGTACTTC
CSAEDRGLEQYF
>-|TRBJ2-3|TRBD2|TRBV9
TGTGCCAGCAGTCCCTGGACTAGCGGGAGGGCCTGGGATACGCAGTATTTT
CASSPWTSGRAWDTQYF
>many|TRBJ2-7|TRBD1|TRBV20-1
TGCAGTGCTAGAGCTGCAGGGGGCTCGGATTTGGCGGTTAACTACGAGCAGTACTTC
CSARAAGGSDLAVNYEQYF
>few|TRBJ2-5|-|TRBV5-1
TGCGCCAGCAGAAAGTCCTCGGGGGTGGAGACCCAGTACTTC
CASRKSSGVETQYF
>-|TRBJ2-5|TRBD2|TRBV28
TGTGCCAGCAGTTTAGAACCAGCGGGAGGCTCGGAGACCCAGTACTTC
CASSLEPAGGSETQYF
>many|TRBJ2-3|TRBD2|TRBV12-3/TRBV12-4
TGTGCCAGCGGGCCGGGAGCGGGAACGTTTGATACGCAGTATTTT
CASGPGAGTFDTQYF
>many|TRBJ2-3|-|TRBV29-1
TGCAGCGTTGTCAGAGCGGAACGGGTAGATACGCAGTATTTT
CSVVRAERVDTQYF
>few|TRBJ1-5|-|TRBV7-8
TGTGCCAGCAGCCCCCCTGCCGGACAGCTGAATCAGCCCCAGCATTTT
CASSPPAGQLNQPQHF
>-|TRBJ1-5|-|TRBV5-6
TGTGCCAGCAGCAAGGCCGGACTGGGTAGCAATCAGCCCCAGCATTTT
CASSKAGLGSNQPQHF
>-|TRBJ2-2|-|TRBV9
TGTGCCAGCAGGGACAGAGCGAACACCGGGGAGCTGTTTTTT
CASRDRANTGELFF
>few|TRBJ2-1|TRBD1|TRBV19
TGTGCCAGTAGTATACCACAGGGGGTCAGGAATGAGCAGTTCTTC
CASSIPQGVRNEQFF
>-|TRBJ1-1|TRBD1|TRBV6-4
TGTGCCAGCAGAGCTTTACCGGGACAGGGCGAAGCTTTCTTT
CASRALPGQGEAFF
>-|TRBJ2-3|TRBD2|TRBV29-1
TGCAGCGTCGCGCGGGGGGGAGGAGATACGCAGTATTTT
CSVARGGGDTQYF
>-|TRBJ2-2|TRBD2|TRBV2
TGTGCCAGCACGGGGACTAGCGGGACCACCGGGGAGCTGTTTTTT
CASTGTSGTTGELFF
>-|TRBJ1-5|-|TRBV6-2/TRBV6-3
TGTGCCACCACACTGGGGGGTTCCGGAGCCCAGCATTTT
CATTLGGSGAQHF
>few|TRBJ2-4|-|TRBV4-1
TGCGCCAGCAGCCAAGAAGTCACAGGAGGAAAAAACATTCAGTACTTC
CASSQEVTGGKNIQYF
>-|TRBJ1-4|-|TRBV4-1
TGCGCCAGCAGCCAATTCCAGGGGAGTGAAAAACTGTTTTTT
CASSQFQGSEKLFF
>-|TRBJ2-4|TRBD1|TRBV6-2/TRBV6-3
TGTGCCAGCAATGACAGGGGGTTAGCCAAAAACATTCAGTACTTC
CASNDRGLAKNIQYF
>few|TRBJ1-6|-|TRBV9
TGTGCCAGCAGCCCGGGACACTATAATTCACCCCTCCACTTT
CASSPGHYNSPLHF
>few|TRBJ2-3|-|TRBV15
TGTGCCACCAGCAGTAGAGATACGCAGTATTTT
CATSSRDTQYF